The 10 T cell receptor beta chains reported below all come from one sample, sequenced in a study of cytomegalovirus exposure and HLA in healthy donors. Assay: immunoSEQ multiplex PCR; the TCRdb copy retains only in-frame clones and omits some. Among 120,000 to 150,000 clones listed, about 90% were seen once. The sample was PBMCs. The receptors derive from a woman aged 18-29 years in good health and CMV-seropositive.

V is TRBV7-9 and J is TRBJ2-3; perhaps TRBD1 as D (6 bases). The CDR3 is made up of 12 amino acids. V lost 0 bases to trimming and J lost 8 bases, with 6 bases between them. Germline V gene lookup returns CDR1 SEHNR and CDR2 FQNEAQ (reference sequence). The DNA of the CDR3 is TGTGCCAGCAGCTTAGCACAGGGTACGCAGTATTTT. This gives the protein CASSLAQGTQYF. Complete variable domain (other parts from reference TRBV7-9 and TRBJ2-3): DTGVSQNPRHKITKRGQNVTFRCDPISEHNRLYWYRQTLGQGPEFLTYFQNEAQLEKSRLLSDRFSAERPKGSFSTLEIQRTEQGDSAMYLCASSLAQGTQYFGPGTRLTVL.

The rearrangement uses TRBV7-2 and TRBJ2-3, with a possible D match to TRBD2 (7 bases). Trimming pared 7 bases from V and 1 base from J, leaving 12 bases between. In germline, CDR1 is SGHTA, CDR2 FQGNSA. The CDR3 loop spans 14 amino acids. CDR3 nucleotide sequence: TGTGCCAGCATTGAGGGGGGGGGCACAGATACGCAGTATTTT. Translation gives CASIEGGGTDTQYF.

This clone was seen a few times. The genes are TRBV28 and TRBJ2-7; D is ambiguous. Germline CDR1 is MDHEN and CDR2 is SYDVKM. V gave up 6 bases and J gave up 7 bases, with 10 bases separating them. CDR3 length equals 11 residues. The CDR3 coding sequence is TGTGCCAGCAGCCTTGCGTGGGAGCAGTACTTC. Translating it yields CASSLAWEQYF.

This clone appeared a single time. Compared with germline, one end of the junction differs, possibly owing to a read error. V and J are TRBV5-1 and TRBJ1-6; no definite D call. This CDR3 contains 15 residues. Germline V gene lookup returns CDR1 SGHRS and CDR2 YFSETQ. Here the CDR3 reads CASSSSGDFGSSLHF. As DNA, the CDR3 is TGCGCCAGCAGCTCCTCCGGGGATTTTGGTTCATCCCTCCACTTT.

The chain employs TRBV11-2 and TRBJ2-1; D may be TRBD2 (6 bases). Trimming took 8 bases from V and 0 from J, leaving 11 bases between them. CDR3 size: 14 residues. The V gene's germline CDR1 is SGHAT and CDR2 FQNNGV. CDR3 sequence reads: CASYSSVSYNEQFF. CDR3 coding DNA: TGTGCCAGCTACTCTAGCGTCTCCTACAATGAGCAGTTCTTC.

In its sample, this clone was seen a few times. CDR3 loop: CSVVRAGHGYTF. The CDR3 DNA sequence: TGCAGCGTTGTGCGGGCGGGGCACGGCTACACCTTC. The chain combines TRBV29-1 with TRBJ1-2; maybe TRBD1 (5 bases). The germline V gene encodes CDR1 SQVTM and CDR2 ANQGSEA. This CDR3 contains 12 residues. V lost 4 bases and J 8 bases, leaving 14 bases between the germline ends.

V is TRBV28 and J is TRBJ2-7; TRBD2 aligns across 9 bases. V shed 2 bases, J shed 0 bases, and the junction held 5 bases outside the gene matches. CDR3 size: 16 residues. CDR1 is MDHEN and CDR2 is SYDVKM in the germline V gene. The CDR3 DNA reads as TGTGCCAGCAGTTTAACTAGCGGGCCATACTCCTACGAGCAGTACTTC. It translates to CASSLTSGPYSYEQYF.

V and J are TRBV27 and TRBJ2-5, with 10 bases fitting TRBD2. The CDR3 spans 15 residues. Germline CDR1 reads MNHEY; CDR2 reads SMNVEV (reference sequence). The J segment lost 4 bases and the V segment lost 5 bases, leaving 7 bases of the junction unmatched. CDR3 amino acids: CASSIKRGGLETQYF. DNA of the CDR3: TGTGCCAGCAGTATAAAGCGGGGGGGCCTAGAGACCCAGTACTTC.

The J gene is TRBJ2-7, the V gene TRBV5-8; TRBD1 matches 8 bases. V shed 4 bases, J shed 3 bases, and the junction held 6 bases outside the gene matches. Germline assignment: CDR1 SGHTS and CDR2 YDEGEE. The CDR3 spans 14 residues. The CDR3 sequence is CASSPGTGHYEQYF. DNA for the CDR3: TGTGCCAGCAGCCCGGGGACAGGCCACTACGAGCAGTACTTC.

The CDR3 DNA reads as TGTGCCAGCAGCTTAAACGGGACAGGGGGCGCAGGGTTAGGAGCTTTCTTT. Translation: CASSLNGTGGAGLGAFF. The gene calls are TRBV11-3 and TRBJ1-1; the match to TRBD1 covers 12 bases. The CDR3 has 17 amino acids. Germline trimming cut 2 bases from V and 10 bases from J; bases unmatched to any gene: 14. Germline-derived CDR1 and CDR2 are SGHNT and YENEEA. Complete variable domain (other parts from reference TRBV11-3 and TRBJ1-1): EAGVVQSPRYKIIEKKQPVAFWCNPISGHNTLYWYLQNLGQGPELLIRYENEEAVDDSQLPKDRFSAERLKGVDSTLKIQPAELGDSAVYLCASSLNGTGGAGLGAFFGQGTRLTVV.